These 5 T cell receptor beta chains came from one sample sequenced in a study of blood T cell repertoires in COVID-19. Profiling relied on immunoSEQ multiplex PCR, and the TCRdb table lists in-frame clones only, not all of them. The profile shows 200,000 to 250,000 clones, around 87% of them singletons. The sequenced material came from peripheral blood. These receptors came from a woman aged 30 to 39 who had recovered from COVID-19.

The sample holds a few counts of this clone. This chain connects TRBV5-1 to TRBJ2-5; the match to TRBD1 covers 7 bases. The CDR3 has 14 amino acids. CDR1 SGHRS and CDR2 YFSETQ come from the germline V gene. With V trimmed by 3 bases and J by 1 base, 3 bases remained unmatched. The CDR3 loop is CASSWGQLQETQYF. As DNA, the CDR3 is TGCGCCAGCAGCTGGGGACAGCTCCAAGAGACCCAGTACTTC.

CDR3 residues: CSVEKTASYNEQFF. The CDR3 DNA is TGCAGCGTTGAGAAGACAGCTTCCTACAATGAGCAGTTCTTC. The V and J genes are TRBV29-1 and TRBJ2-1; the D gene is possibly TRBD1 (5 bases). The ends were cut back, 3 bases at V and 1 base at J, with 10 bases in the middle. The germline V gene encodes CDR1 SQVTM and CDR2 ANQGSEA. The CDR3 consists of 14 residues.

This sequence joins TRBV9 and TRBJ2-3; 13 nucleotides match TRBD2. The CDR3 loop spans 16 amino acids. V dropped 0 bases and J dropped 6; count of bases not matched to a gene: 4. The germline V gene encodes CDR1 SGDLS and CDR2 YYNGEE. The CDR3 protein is CASSVEVTSGGDTQYF. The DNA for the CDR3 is TGTGCCAGCAGCGTAGAGGTGACTAGCGGGGGGGATACGCAGTATTTT.

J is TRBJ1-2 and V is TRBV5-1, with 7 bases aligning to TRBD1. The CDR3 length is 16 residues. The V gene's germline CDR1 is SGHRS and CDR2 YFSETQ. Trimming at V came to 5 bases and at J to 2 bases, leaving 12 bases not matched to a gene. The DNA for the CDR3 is TGCGCCAGCAGATCCGGGACAGAAATAATCAACTATGGCTACACCTTC. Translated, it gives CASRSGTEIINYGYTF.

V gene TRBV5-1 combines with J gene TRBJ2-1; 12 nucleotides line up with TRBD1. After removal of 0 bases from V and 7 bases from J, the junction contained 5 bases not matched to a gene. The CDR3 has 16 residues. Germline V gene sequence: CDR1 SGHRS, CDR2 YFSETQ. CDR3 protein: CASSLEGTGGLNEQFF. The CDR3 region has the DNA TGCGCCAGCAGCTTGGAGGGGACAGGGGGCTTGAATGAGCAGTTCTTC. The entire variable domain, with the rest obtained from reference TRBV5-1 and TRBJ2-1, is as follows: KAGVTQTPRYLIKTRGQQVTLSCSPISGHRSVSWYQQTPGQGLQFLFEYFSETQRNKGNFPGRFSGRQFSNSRSEMNVSTLELGDSALYLCASSLEGTGGLNEQFFGPGTRLTVL.